This entry lists 10 T cell receptor beta chains sequenced from one sample in a study of blood T cell repertoires in COVID-19. Method: immunoSEQ multiplex PCR; TCRdb's copy keeps in-frame clones and lacks some. The data show about 76,000 clones, around 88% seen once. What was sequenced was peripheral blood. The receptors come from a human donor in a cohort sampled during active COVID-19.

DNA of the CDR3: TGTGCCAGCAGTATGTCCGGGGGGGCCGCTTCTGAAGCTTTCTTT. Encoded protein: CASSMSGGAASEAFF. The chain joins TRBV27 to TRBJ1-1, with D possibly matching TRBD1 (6 bases). This CDR3 spans 15 amino acids. Trimming took off 5 bases at V and 6 bases at J, with 19 bases between the two ends. Germline lookup yields CDR1 MNHEY and CDR2 SMNVEV (reference sequence).

The chain links TRBV5-1 to TRBJ2-3, with D unclear. The CDR3 is made up of 15 amino acids. Trimming pared 1 base from V and 3 bases from J, leaving 12 bases between. CDR1 is SGHRS, CDR2 YFSETQ, per germline. CDR3 in amino acids: CASSLTTPWTDTQYF. The CDR3 DNA reads as TGCGCCAGCAGCTTGACTACCCCTTGGACAGATACGCAGTATTTT.

The chain is built from TRBV5-1 and TRBJ2-3; TRBD1 agrees at 8 bases. CDR1 and CDR2 (germline): SGHRS, YFSETQ. After removal of 4 bases from V and 0 bases from J, the junction contained 7 bases not matched to a gene. CDR3 length equals 16 residues. The CDR3 DNA follows: TGCGCCAGCAGCAATCAGGGGGCGGTTAGCACAGATACGCAGTATTTT. It yields the protein CASSNQGAVSTDTQYF.

The V call is TRBV12-5, the J call TRBJ1-1; D is possibly TRBD1 (5 bases). The CDR3 is 15 amino acids. The germline gives CDR1 LGHNT, CDR2 FRNRAP. V was trimmed by 1 base and J by 3 bases, leaving 12 bases between them. The CDR3 DNA reads TGTGCTAGTGGTTTGGGTATCGGGGGGTACACTGAAGCTTTCTTT. Protein: CASGLGIGGYTEAFF.

The chain uses TRBV9 and TRBJ2-7, with 9 nucleotides matching TRBD1. V was clipped by 0 bases and J by 3 bases; unmatched bases: 4. The CDR3 has 15 residues. CDR1 SGDLS and CDR2 YYNGEE come from the germline V gene. This chain's CDR3 is CASSVDPGQGYEQYF. CDR3 DNA sequence: TGTGCCAGCAGCGTAGATCCGGGACAGGGCTACGAGCAGTACTTC.

The chain has TRBV28 and TRBJ1-1; D gene unclear. Germline loops: CDR1 MDHEN, CDR2 SYDVKM. The V end lost 7 bases, the J end lost 1 base, and 19 bases lay between the germline ends. The CDR3 contains 16 residues. For the CDR3, the DNA is TGTGCCAGCACCCGCCGCAGGCTCACAGAGAACACTGAAGCTTTCTTT. It encodes CASTRRRLTENTEAFF.

This chain joins TRBV19 and TRBJ1-1; D may be TRBD1 (6 bases). V was clipped by 5 bases and J by 5 bases, with 12 bases between them. The CDR3 is 13 residues long. The germline V gene encodes CDR1 LNHDA and CDR2 SQIVND (reference sequence). As DNA, the CDR3 is TGTGCCAGTAGTGAACAGGGTCTGACTGAAGCTTTCTTT. It translates to CASSEQGLTEAFF.

V and J are TRBV25-1 and TRBJ2-1; 7 nucleotides agree with TRBD1. Germline CDR1 reads MGHDK; CDR2 reads SYGVNS. This CDR3 region has 14 residues. V was pared by 8 bases and J by 2 bases, with 6 bases of the junction left unmatched. CDR3 sequence: CASGPGQAYNEQFF. The CDR3 nucleotides are TGTGCCAGCGGTCCCGGACAGGCCTACAATGAGCAGTTCTTC.

This rearrangement joins TRBV5-8 to TRBJ2-3, with D maybe TRBD1 (6 bases). This CDR3 is 17 amino acids long. The germline V gene encodes CDR1 SGHTS and CDR2 YDEGEE. Trimming removed 5 bases from V and 4 bases from J, with 23 bases in between. Here the CDR3 reads CASRPHSGTKRSDTQYF. For the CDR3, the DNA is TGTGCCAGCAGACCTCATTCCGGGACAAAAAGATCAGATACGCAGTATTTT.

The genes are TRBV7-2 and TRBJ2-3, with D uncertain. Trimming removed 0 bases at V and 2 bases at J, with 6 bases between. CDR1 SGHTA and CDR2 FQGNSA come from the germline V gene. The CDR3 is 14 residues long. CDR3 amino acids: CASSLAQATDTQYF. The CDR3 DNA sequence: TGTGCCAGCAGCTTAGCGCAGGCCACAGATACGCAGTATTTT.